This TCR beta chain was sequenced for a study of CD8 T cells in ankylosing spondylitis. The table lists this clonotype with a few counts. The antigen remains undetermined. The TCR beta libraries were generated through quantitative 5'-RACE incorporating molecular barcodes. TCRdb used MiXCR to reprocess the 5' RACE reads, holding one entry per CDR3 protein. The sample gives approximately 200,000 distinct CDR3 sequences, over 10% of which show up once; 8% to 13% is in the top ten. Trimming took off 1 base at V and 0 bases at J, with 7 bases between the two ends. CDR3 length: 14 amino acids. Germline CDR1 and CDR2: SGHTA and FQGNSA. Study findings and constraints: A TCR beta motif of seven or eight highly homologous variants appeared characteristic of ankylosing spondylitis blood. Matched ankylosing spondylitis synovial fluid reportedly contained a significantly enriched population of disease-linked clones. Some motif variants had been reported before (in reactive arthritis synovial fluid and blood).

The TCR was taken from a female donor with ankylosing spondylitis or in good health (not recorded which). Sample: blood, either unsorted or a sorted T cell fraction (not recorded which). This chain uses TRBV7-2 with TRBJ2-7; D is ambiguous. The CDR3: CASSLEVSSYEQYF. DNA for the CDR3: TGTGCCAGCAGCTTAGAGGTGAGCTCCTACGAGCAGTACTTC.